What follows are 32 T cell receptor beta chains derived from one specimen sequenced in a study of blood T cell repertoires in COVID-19. The data were produced by immunoSEQ multiplex PCR, yet TCRdb's version contains in-frame clones alone and is incomplete. The repertoire holds roughly 300,000 clones, with about 87% as singletons. Sequencing input: PBMCs or T cells enriched from blood (not recorded which). The receptors stem from a woman aged 25 to 45 who had recovered from COVID-19.

As concerns this clone: Other nucleotide sequences from this sample produce the same CDR3. The CDR3 nucleotides are TGTGCCAGCTCACCATCGGGGAACTATGGCTACACCTTC. Translating gives CASSPSGNYGYTF. The rearrangement joins TRBV18 to TRBJ1-2; D call uncertain. Germline V gives CDR1 KGHSH, CDR2 LQKENI. The CDR3 runs 13 residues. Trimming took 2 bases from V and 2 from J, leaving 6 bases between them.

The chain has TRBV3-1 (or the pseudogene TRBV3-2) and TRBJ2-2; D unresolved. This CDR3 region has 14 residues. Germline V CDR1 and CDR2: LGHDT, YNNKEL (reference sequence). Trimming left V 0 bases short and J 6 bases short, with 8 bases between. The CDR3 DNA reads as TGTGCCAGCAGCCAAGATCCCTATTCCGGGGAGCTGTTTTTT. Protein: CASSQDPYSGELFF.

V gene TRBV10-2 combines with J gene TRBJ2-1, with D possibly being TRBD2 (7 bases). Germline values: CDR1 WSHSY, CDR2 SAAADI. Trimming took 3 bases from V and 5 from J, leaving 11 bases between them. The CDR3 loop spans 14 amino acids. The CDR3 nucleotides are TGCGCCAGCAGTGAAGGGGGACTAAACAATGAGCAGTTCTTC. The encoded protein is CASSEGGLNNEQFF.

The chain uses TRBV5-4 and TRBJ1-3; 8 bases align to TRBD1. J lost 4 bases, V lost 0 bases, and 0 bases had no gene match. CDR3 length: 14 residues. The germline V gene encodes CDR1 SGHNT and CDR2 YYREEE (reference sequence). CDR3 protein: CASSLGQGGNTIYF. The CDR3 bases are TGTGCCAGCAGCTTGGGACAGGGGGGAAACACCATATATTTT.

This clone was seen just once. The V and J genes are TRBV6-5 and TRBJ1-4; 9 bases map to TRBD1. The junction had 8 bases not matched to a gene; V was cut back by 6 bases and J by 6 bases. Germline CDR1 MNHEY, CDR2 SVGAGI. This CDR3 has 15 residues. CDR3 sequence: CASSPSGTGYEKLFF. DNA for the CDR3: TGTGCCAGCAGCCCAAGCGGGACAGGGTATGAAAAACTGTTTTTT.

As regards this clone: A junction end diverges from the germline sequence, so it may reflect a read error. The CDR3 DNA reads TGCAGTGCTAGGGGTACAGGGGAATTT. It codes for CSARGTGEF. The rearrangement links TRBV20-1 to TRBJ1-5; 7 bases fit TRBD1. The CDR3 runs to 9 residues. Germline values: CDR1 DFQATT, CDR2 SNEGSKA (reference sequence).

This chain connects TRBV2 to TRBJ1-6; 7 nucleotides align to TRBD1. CDR1 SNHLY and CDR2 FYNNEI come from the germline V gene. The V segment lost 5 bases and the J segment 10 bases; nucleotides outside the gene matches: 8. The CDR3 has 14 amino acids. CDR3 in DNA: TGTGCCAGCAGTTCGATGACAGGGTACTCACCCCTCCACTTT. Its translation is CASSSMTGYSPLHF.

In this sample, this clone turned up once. This chain uses TRBV2 with TRBJ2-2; TRBD2 agrees at 7 bases. The CDR3 spans 14 residues. V lost 7 bases to trimming and J lost 1 base; unmatched junction nucleotides: 3. Germline V gene data show CDR1 as SNHLY and CDR2 as FYNNEI. As DNA, the CDR3 is TGTGCCAGCACCTTAGCGGGGAACACCGGGGAGCTGTTTTTT. Residues: CASTLAGNTGELFF.

The chain links TRBV6-5 to TRBJ1-2; D is perhaps TRBD1 (5 bases). Germline CDR1 and CDR2: MNHEY and SVGAGI. This CDR3 is built from 13 residues. The V end was cut by 11 bases, the J end by 8 bases, with 21 bases between. CDR3 DNA: TGTGCCGCAAGTAGATCGGACACCGGGGGCTACACCTTC. This translates into CAASRSDTGGYTF.

V gene TRBV5-1 combines with J gene TRBJ1-1; 10 nucleotides align to TRBD1. After removal of 4 bases from V and 0 bases from J, the junction contained 9 bases not matched to a gene. This CDR3 spans 17 amino acids. Germline V CDR1 and CDR2: SGHRS, YFSETQ. The CDR3: CASSPHGTGAMNTEAFF. The CDR3 coding sequence is TGCGCCAGCAGCCCCCACGGGACAGGGGCCATGAACACTGAAGCTTTCTTT. Complete variable domain (other parts from reference TRBV5-1 and TRBJ1-1): KAGVTQTPRYLIKTRGQQVTLSCSPISGHRSVSWYQQTPGQGLQFLFEYFSETQRNKGNFPGRFSGRQFSNSRSEMNVSTLELGDSALYLCASSPHGTGAMNTEAFFGQGTRLTVV.

This chain links TRBV28 with TRBJ1-2; D is unresolved. The CDR3 runs 16 residues. The V end was cut by 3 bases, the J end by 1 base, with 15 bases between. The germline V gene has CDR1 MDHEN and CDR2 SYDVKM. For the CDR3, the DNA is TGTGCCAGCAGTTTCGCTGGAGGGAGAGTTAACTATGGCTACACCTTC. It specifies CASSFAGGRVNYGYTF.

The J gene is TRBJ2-7, the V gene TRBV24-1, with D possibly TRBD2 on 5 matching bases. The CDR3 runs 12 residues. The V gene lost 5 bases and the J gene lost 4 bases, with 8 bases spanning the gap. Per germline, CDR1 KGHDR and CDR2 SFDVKD. CDR3 region: CATSAGRYEQYF. The CDR3 bases are TGTGCCACCAGTGCTGGGAGATACGAGCAGTACTTC.

The rearrangement links TRBV7-9 to TRBJ2-7; TRBD2 agrees at 10 bases. In germline, CDR1 is SEHNR, CDR2 FQNEAQ (reference sequence). The CDR3 consists of 15 residues. With V trimmed by 1 base and J by 2 bases, 2 bases remained unmatched. CDR3 in amino acids: CASSLGLAGAYEQYF. CDR3 in DNA: TGTGCCAGCAGCTTAGGGCTAGCGGGGGCCTACGAGCAGTACTTC.

The V call is TRBV3-1 (or the pseudogene TRBV3-2), the J call TRBJ1-5; possible D gene TRBD1, 5 bases. There are 15 residues in the CDR3. Germline V gene lookup returns CDR1 LGHDT and CDR2 YNNKEL (reference sequence). V shed 4 bases and J shed 2 bases, with 12 bases lying between them. The CDR3 DNA reads TGTGCCAGCAGCCCTCAGGGTCGGGGCAATCAGCCCCAGCATTTT. It yields the protein CASSPQGRGNQPQHF.

The chain couples TRBV28 to TRBJ1-4, with 8 positions matching TRBD1. The germline V gene encodes CDR1 MDHEN and CDR2 SYDVKM. V lost 4 bases and J lost 5; bases outside the gene matches: 9. The CDR3 consists of 16 residues. CDR3 sequence: CASSSSGQGWNEKLFF. The CDR3 DNA reads as TGTGCCAGCAGTTCGAGTGGACAGGGATGGAATGAAAAACTGTTTTTT. The whole variable domain, remainder taken from reference TRBV28 and TRBJ1-4, is DVKVTQSSRYLVKRTGEKVFLECVQDMDHENMFWYRQDPGLGLRLIYFSYDVKMKEKGDIPEGYSVSREKKERFSLILESASTNQTSMYLCASSSSGQGWNEKLFFGSGTQLSVL.

The chain employs TRBV5-1 and TRBJ2-1; TRBD2 aligns across 9 bases. The V gene's germline CDR1 is SGHRS and CDR2 YFSETQ. V was pared by 0 bases and J by 0 bases, with 13 bases of the junction left unmatched. The CDR3 is made up of 20 amino acids. CDR3 in DNA: TGCGCCAGCAGCTTGGTTTTAGCGGGGGCCCCTGGGTACTCCTACAATGAGCAGTTCTTC. Translated: CASSLVLAGAPGYSYNEQFF.

V and J are TRBV4-1 and TRBJ1-3; D is uncertain. Trimming stripped 4 bases from V and 5 bases from J, with 9 bases between. There are 13 residues in the CDR3. The germline V gene encodes CDR1 MGHRA and CDR2 YSYEKL. The CDR3 sequence: CASSPLARNTIYF. In nucleotides, the CDR3 is TGCGCCAGCAGCCCACTTGCGAGAAACACCATATATTTT.

This CDR3 is CASSRSRETQYF. DNA of the CDR3: TGCGCCAGCAGCAGATCACGGGAGACCCAGTACTTC. This chain links TRBV5-1 with TRBJ2-5; the D is unclear. Trimming shortened V by 4 bases and J by 5 bases, and 9 bases separated the two germline ends. The CDR3 totals 12 residues. CDR1 and CDR2 from the germline V gene are SGHRS and YFSETQ.

V and J are TRBV5-1 and TRBJ1-3; D may be TRBD1 (6 bases). CDR1 is SGHRS, CDR2 YFSETQ, per germline. The ends were cut back, 7 bases at V and 4 bases at J, with 18 bases in the middle. The CDR3 spans 15 residues. CDR3 region: CASGERGPGGNTIYF. The CDR3 bases are TGCGCCAGCGGAGAGCGGGGGCCGGGGGGAAACACCATATATTTT.

The chain joins TRBV7-2 to TRBJ2-1; D ambiguous. Germline CDR1 and CDR2: SGHTA and FQGNSA. V was trimmed by 0 bases and J by 4 bases, leaving 10 bases between them. This CDR3 contains 15 residues. The CDR3 loop is CASSLALPRYNEQFF. The CDR3 nucleotides read TGTGCCAGCAGCTTAGCGTTACCCAGGTACAATGAGCAGTTCTTC.

J is TRBJ2-7 and V is TRBV2, with 7 positions matching TRBD1. The ends lost 5 bases at V and 1 base at J; junction bases unmatched: 5. CDR1 and CDR2 (germline): SNHLY, FYNNEI. The CDR3 sequence is 14 residues long. CDR3 in amino acids: CASSNRGASYEQYF. CDR3 DNA: TGTGCCAGCAGTAACAGGGGTGCTTCCTACGAGCAGTACTTC.

The genes are TRBV16 and TRBJ2-1; the match to TRBD2 covers 8 bases. V lost 2 bases and J lost 3; bases outside the gene matches: 6. This CDR3 spans 16 amino acids. Germline V gives CDR1 KGHSY, CDR2 FQNENV. CDR3 in amino acids: CASSQASGGFYNEQFF. The CDR3 region has the DNA TGTGCCAGCAGCCAAGCCTCGGGAGGGTTCTACAATGAGCAGTTCTTC.

This clone was observed once. CDR3 sequence (DNA): TGTGCCAGCAGTAAGCGGGGGGGTCCAGATACGCAGTATTTT. This encodes CASSKRGGPDTQYF. The chain links TRBV6-2 or TRBV6-3 to TRBJ2-3; 10 bases line up with TRBD2. The CDR3 length is 14 residues. Trimming removed 5 bases from V and 4 bases from J; junction bases left unmatched: 3. Germline V CDR1 and CDR2: MNHEY, SVGEGT.

This clone was seen once. This CDR3 is also generated by other DNA sequences in the sample. This chain joins TRBV5-1 and TRBJ2-3; 10 bases are shared with TRBD2. The J segment lost 3 bases and the V segment lost 7 bases, leaving 2 bases of the junction unmatched. This CDR3 has 13 amino acids. Germline CDR1 SGHRS, CDR2 YFSETQ. The CDR3 region has the DNA TGCGCCAGCCGGACTAGCGGTACAGATACGCAGTATTTT. Amino acids: CASRTSGTDTQYF.

This chain links TRBV2 with TRBJ2-5; 15 bases fit TRBD2. Germline CDR1 and CDR2: SNHLY and FYNNEI. There are 16 residues in the CDR3. The ends lost 6 bases at V and 2 bases at J; junction bases unmatched: 4. CDR3 in DNA: TGTGCCAGCAGGGGACTAGCGGGGGGTCCGCAAGAGACCCAGTACTTC. It translates to CASRGLAGGPQETQYF.

This clone came up a few times. The chain joins TRBV30 to TRBJ1-6, with D possibly being TRBD1 (6 bases). The germline V gene encodes CDR1 GTSNPN and CDR2 SVGIG (reference sequence). CDR3 size: 13 residues. The V and J ends lost 6 bases and 9 bases respectively, with 15 bases between them. The CDR3 DNA reads as TGTGCCTGTTCCCGAAGGGGGGGTTCACCCCTCCACTTT. It yields the protein CACSRRGGSPLHF.

Written as DNA, the CDR3 is TGTGCCAGCAGTCCACAGGGAGGGCTTTATACTAATGAAAAACTGTTTTTT. Protein product: CASSPQGGLYTNEKLFF. This chain connects TRBV3-1 (or the pseudogene TRBV3-2) to TRBJ1-4; perhaps TRBD1 as D (6 bases). Germline CDR1 is LGHDT and CDR2 is YNNKEL (reference sequence). V lost 6 bases and J lost 2, with 19 bases in between. The CDR3 length is 17 residues.

The chain employs TRBV2 and TRBJ1-2; TRBD1 is a possible D gene (5 bases). This CDR3 spans 14 amino acids. The ends were cut back, 3 bases at V and 4 bases at J, with 12 bases in the middle. The germline CDR1 and CDR2 sequences are SNHLY and FYNNEI. The CDR3 region has the DNA TGTGCCAGCAGTGAGGGGCGTTCCCTCTATGGCTACACCTTC. Encoded protein: CASSEGRSLYGYTF.

The chain has TRBV28 and TRBJ2-7; TRBD2 might be the D (6 bases). CDR1 is MDHEN, CDR2 SYDVKM, per germline. The length of the CDR3 is 15 residues. V was cut by 7 bases and J by 1 base, with 17 bases left in between. CDR3 DNA: TGTGCCAGCACCCCTTCTGGGGGGATATCCTACGAGCAGTACTTC. Translating it yields CASTPSGGISYEQYF.

Regarding this clone: An end of the junction does not agree with germline; a read error may underlie this. The rearrangement links TRBV7-7 to TRBJ2-2; tentatively, D is TRBD2 (6 bases). Looked up from germline, CDR1 is SSHAT and CDR2 is FNYEAQ (reference sequence). The length of the CDR3 is 15 residues. This CDR3 reads CASSLAPRGSGELFF. CDR3 in DNA: TGTGCTAGCAGCTTAGCGCCCCGGGGGTCCGGGGAGCTGTTTTTT.

V usage is TRBV19 and J usage is TRBJ2-3; no clear D gene. CDR3 length equals 16 residues. CDR1 is LNHDA, CDR2 SQIVND, per germline (reference sequence). The V end was cut by 7 bases, the J end by 5 bases, with 22 bases between. The DNA for the CDR3 is TGTGCCAGTACCCACTCTCTGCGTCTCTCGGGAGATACGCAGTATTTT. Translated, it gives CASTHSLRLSGDTQYF.

The rearrangement joins TRBV6-5 to TRBJ2-2; TRBD1 matches at 8 bases. CDR3 length: 15 residues. The germline V gene encodes CDR1 MNHEY and CDR2 SVGAGI. The V gene end was trimmed by 6 bases and the J gene end by 5 bases; junction bases not matched to a gene: 8. The CDR3 loop is CASRFDRGGTGELFF. The CDR3 DNA follows: TGTGCCAGCAGATTCGACAGGGGTGGTACCGGGGAGCTGTTTTTT.